This T cell receptor (beta chain) came from a study of Tregs in tolerant kidney transplant recipients (dated by TCRdb to about 2019). With respect to the entire study: For 15 to 20 days, sorted recipient Tregs were cultured with IL-2 and irradiated activated donor B cells, with a restimulation on day 11. Once the B cell culture was finished, the cells were sorted into two populations: CD4+CD8-CD25+CD127- and CD4+CD8-4-1BB+CD40L-. Additional Treg samples were obtained from a roughly three-day mixed lymphocyte reaction with belatacept, with some samples followed by a roughly five-day donor restimulation, before recipient CD4+CD25+CD127- cells were sorted. TCRbeta sequencing was used in the study to identify donor-specific regulatory T cells before combined kidney and bone marrow transplantation, and the identified cells were then tracked after transplant. Several methods of expanding Tregs specific for an allogeneic donor were compared by TCRbeta repertoire sequencing in a few healthy controls. Activated donor B cells were generated over around ten days on irradiated CD40L-expressing 3T3 cells with cyclosporin A and IL-4. Antibodies distinguished recipient from donor cells when sorting primary belatacept mixed lymphocyte reaction cultures.

Genomic DNA was extracted from sorted cells with the QIAGEN DNeasy Blood and Tissue Kit for TCRbeta CDR3 sequencing. Through immunoSEQ, high-throughput TCRbeta CDR3 sequencing was done commercially, including PCR amplification with internal controls and bias correction. The original pipeline was this. Unique productive TCRbeta sequences were defined by CDR3 nucleotide sequence when primers matched and otherwise by CDR3 amino acid sequence together with Vbeta and Jbeta genes. A sequence was defined as donor-reactive if the sequence was expanded at least 5-fold in CFSE-low cells compared with unstimulated cells and had a frequency of at least 0.01% in CFSE-low cells. Repertoire divergence was quantified by Jensen-Shannon divergence using the top 100 TCRbeta sequences ranked by frequency. For samples with multiple sequencing runs, sorting error was corrected separately for each run before the runs were pooled. TCRdb's version of the immuneACCESS table is confined to in-frame rearrangements and falls short of the full clone set. An unresolved V gene accounts for under half of the shortfall where checked; the remainder is of unknown origin. The V and J calls and clone size are taken from that table; D and trimming were inferred from the DNA. Here the sample has 2,800 or so clones; around two fifths occur a single time. The ten largest clones represent under 8.5% of the sample.

Blood from healthy controls was obtained either from healthy volunteers or as purchased buffy coats. Healthy control blood was processed by Ficoll density gradient to PBMCs and cryopreserved; patient PBMCs were collected before and after transplant. This clone has a handful of counts. The target of this receptor is not known. Qualities for individual bases were not recorded, and no much larger clone is one base off. What the study reported, not specific to this receptor: Biological reproducibility was not directly addressed, though technical replication error appeared minimal. Because the study included only a small number of patients, the results must be confirmed in larger populations and under other immunosuppression protocols. Expanding Tregs with activated donor B cells appeared to identify the most biologically relevant and donor-specific TCRbeta repertoire.

The source material was Tregs from blood grown in culture. The sequence was collected from a human donor in good health.

The CDR3 is CASSYSGQSAYEQYF. The DNA reads as follows: TGTGCCAGCAGTTACTCGGGACAGTCCGCCTACGAGCAGTACTTC. The chain employs TRBV6-5 and TRBJ2-7; 7 central bases correspond to TRBD1. Compared with germline, V lacks 0 bases and J lacks 2 bases; bases without a gene match: 4. Looking up the germline V gene yields CDR1 MNHEY and CDR2 SVGAGI. The CDR3 runs 15 residues from the cysteine to the phenylalanine. Only CDR3 DNA is held: 45 bases, read in frame from base 1.